Here is one T cell receptor (beta chain) with its context. Study processing details: Amplification of reference gene primers was used by the study to estimate nucleated cell counts. Sequencing was performed with immunoSEQ multiplex PCR; in TCRdb, only in-frame clones are kept and a portion is missing. The V and J calls and clone size were taken over from that table, and D and trimming were inferred from the DNA. The sample lists roughly 170,000 clones; 78% were seen once. The source of the sample is a study of blood T cell repertoires in COVID-19. The CDR3 loop spans 16 amino acids. Trimming left V 3 bases short and J 4 bases short, with 16 bases between. Germline V gene lookup returns CDR1 SGDLS and CDR2 YYNGEE. Cohort 3 donors counted as recovered after two negative PCRs, clearance, or resolved symptoms.

Material for sequencing was PBMCs or T cells enriched from blood (not recorded which). The clonotype comes from a woman between 50 and 59 years old who had recovered from COVID-19. The chain recombines TRBV9 with TRBJ2-2; weak D call: TRBD1 (7 bases). The CDR3, as DNA: TGTGCCAGCAGCGCCATCCACCAGGGGGGCACCGGGGAGCTGTTTTTT. This translates into CASSAIHQGGTGELFF.